The clone carrying this TCR beta chain was observed at least ten times. Its antigen is as yet unknown. This specimen belongs to a study of blood T cells in healthy people across ages. Whole-study findings and limits: Per-million-T-cell TCR beta diversity fell roughly linearly with age.

The CDR3 consists of 14 residues. Germline V gives CDR1 SQVTM, CDR2 ANQGSEA. Trimming left V 3 bases short and J 4 bases short, with 14 bases between. Isolated per sample were at least 7 million PBMCs. Together with a sample-barcoded 5' primer, a J-beta primer mix was included in a second PCR lasting about 6 to 11 cycles. Using its own MiXCR run on the 5' RACE reads, TCRdb lists one record per CDR3 protein. This sample has approximately 1,100,000 distinct CDR3 sequences, with under 45% found just once. The TCR was taken from an older woman in good health. The chain combines TRBV29-1 with TRBJ2-3; a possible D gene is TRBD2 (7 bases). The sequenced sample was blood. The CDR3 is CSVEGGRVPDTQYF. CDR3 bases: TGCAGCGTTGAGGGGGGGCGCGTTCCAGATACGCAGTATTTT.